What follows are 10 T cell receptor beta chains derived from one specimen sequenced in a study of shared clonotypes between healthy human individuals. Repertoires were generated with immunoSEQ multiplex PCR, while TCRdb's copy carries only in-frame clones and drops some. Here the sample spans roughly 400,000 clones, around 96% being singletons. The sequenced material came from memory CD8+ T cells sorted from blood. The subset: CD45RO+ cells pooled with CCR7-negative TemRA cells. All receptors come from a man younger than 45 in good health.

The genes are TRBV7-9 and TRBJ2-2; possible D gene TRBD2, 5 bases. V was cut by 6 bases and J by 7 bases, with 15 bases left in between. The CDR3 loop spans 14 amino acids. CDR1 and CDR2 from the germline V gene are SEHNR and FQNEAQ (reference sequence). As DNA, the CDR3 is TGTGCCAGCAGAGAGTTTCCGGGAATCGGGGAGCTGTTTTTT. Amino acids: CASREFPGIGELFF. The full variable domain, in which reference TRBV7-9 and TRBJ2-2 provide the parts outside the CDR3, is DTGVSQNPRHKITKRGQNVTFRCDPISEHNRLYWYRQTLGQGPEFLTYFQNEAQLEKSRLLSDRFSAERPKGSFSTLEIQRTEQGDSAMYLCASREFPGIGELFFGEGSRLTVL.

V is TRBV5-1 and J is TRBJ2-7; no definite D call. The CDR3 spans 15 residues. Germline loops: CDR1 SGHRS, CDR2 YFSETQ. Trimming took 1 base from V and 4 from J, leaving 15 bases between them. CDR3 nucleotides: TGCGCCAGCAGCTTGAGTCCGTTCATCCAGTACGAGCAGTACTTC. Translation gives CASSLSPFIQYEQYF.

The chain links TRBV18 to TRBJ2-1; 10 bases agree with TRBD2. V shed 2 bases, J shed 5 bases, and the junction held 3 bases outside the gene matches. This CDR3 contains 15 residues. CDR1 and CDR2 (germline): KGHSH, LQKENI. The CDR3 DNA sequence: TGTGCCAGCTCACCAGCACTAGCGGGACACAATGAGCAGTTCTTC. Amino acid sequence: CASSPALAGHNEQFF.

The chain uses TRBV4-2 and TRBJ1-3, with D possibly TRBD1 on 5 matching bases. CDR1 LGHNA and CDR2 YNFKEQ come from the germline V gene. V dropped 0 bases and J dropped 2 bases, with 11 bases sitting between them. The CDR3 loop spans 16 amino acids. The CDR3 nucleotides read TGTGCCAGCAGCCAAGATCTAGGCAGGGCTGGAAACACCATATATTTT. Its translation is CASSQDLGRAGNTIYF.

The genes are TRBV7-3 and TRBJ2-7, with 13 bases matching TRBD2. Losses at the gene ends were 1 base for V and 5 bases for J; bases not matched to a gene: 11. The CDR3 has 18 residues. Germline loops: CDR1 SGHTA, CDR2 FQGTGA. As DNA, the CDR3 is TGTGCCAGCAGCTTAAGGACAAGCGGGACTAGCGGGATAGACGAGCAGTACTTC. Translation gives CASSLRTSGTSGIDEQYF.

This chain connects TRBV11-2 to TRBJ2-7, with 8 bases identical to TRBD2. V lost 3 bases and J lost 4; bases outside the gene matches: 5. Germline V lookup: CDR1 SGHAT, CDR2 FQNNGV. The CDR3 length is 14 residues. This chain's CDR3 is CASSFGREGYEQYF. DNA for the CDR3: TGTGCCAGCAGCTTCGGGAGGGAGGGGTACGAGCAGTACTTC.

The CDR3 protein is CASRGSGGGSRDEQYF. CDR3 DNA sequence: TGTGCCAGCCGGGGCTCGGGTGGCGGGAGTAGAGACGAGCAGTACTTC. The rearrangement joins TRBV2 to TRBJ2-7; 7 nucleotides line up with TRBD2. The CDR3 extends over 16 amino acids. From germline, CDR1 is SNHLY and CDR2 FYNNEI. Trimming took 8 bases from V and 5 from J; bases not matched to a gene: 18.

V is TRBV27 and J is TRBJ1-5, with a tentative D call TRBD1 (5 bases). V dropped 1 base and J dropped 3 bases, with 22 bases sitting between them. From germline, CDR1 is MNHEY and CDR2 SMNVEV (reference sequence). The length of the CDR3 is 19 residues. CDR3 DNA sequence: TGTGCCAGCAGTTTATTTCGGGCGAGGAGGGGTCGTAACAATCAGCCCCAGCATTTT. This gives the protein CASSLFRARRGRNNQPQHF.

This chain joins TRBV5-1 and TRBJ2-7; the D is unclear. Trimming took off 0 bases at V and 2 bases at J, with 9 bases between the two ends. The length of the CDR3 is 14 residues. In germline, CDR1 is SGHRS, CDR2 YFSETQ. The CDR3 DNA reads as TGCGCCAGCAGCTTGGCTCCGGAGACCTACGAGCAGTACTTC. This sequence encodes CASSLAPETYEQYF.

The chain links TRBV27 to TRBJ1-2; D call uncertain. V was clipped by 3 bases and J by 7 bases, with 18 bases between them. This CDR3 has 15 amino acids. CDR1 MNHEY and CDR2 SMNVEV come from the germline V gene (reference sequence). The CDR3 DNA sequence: TGTGCCAGCAGTTTTCGGCTGGGATTTAAAAGTGGCTACACCTTC. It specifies CASSFRLGFKSGYTF.